This passage covers 3 T cell receptor beta chains from one sample sequenced in a study of T cell responses to AZD1222 COVID-19 vaccine. Libraries were prepared by immunoSEQ multiplex PCR; TCRdb keeps only in-frame clonotypes and omits some of them. Of approximately 140,000 clones in the sample, roughly 80% were seen once. The specimen comprised peripheral blood, sampled on day 0 of MenACWY control vaccination. The receptors here all came from an adult in good health.

This rearrangement joins TRBV6-5 to TRBJ2-5, with 7 bases matching TRBD1. J was trimmed by 4 bases and V by 6 bases; bases with no gene match: 5. The CDR3 covers 13 residues. The germline V gene encodes CDR1 MNHEY and CDR2 SVGAGI. CDR3 in amino acids: CASRNRGTETQYF. The CDR3 DNA sequence: TGTGCCAGCAGGAACAGGGGTACAGAGACCCAGTACTTC.

The genes are TRBV4-1 and TRBJ2-5; possible D gene TRBD2, 5 bases. CDR1 MGHRA and CDR2 YSYEKL come from the germline V gene. The length of the CDR3 is 12 residues. Between the trimmed V and J ends, which lost 2 bases and 9 bases, there was a span of 10 bases. The CDR3 bases are TGCGCCAGCAGCCAACTAGCCGGGCCCCAGTACTTC. It yields the protein CASSQLAGPQYF.

The J gene is TRBJ2-1, the V gene TRBV5-1, with 8 nucleotides matching TRBD2. Germline-derived CDR1 and CDR2 are SGHRS and YFSETQ. V lost 1 base to trimming and J lost 9 bases; unmatched junction nucleotides: 12. The CDR3 runs 16 residues. The CDR3 nucleotides are TGCGCCAGCAGCTTGAATGCAGGCGGGGGGCAGACTGAGCAGTTCTTC. Translating gives CASSLNAGGGQTEQFF.